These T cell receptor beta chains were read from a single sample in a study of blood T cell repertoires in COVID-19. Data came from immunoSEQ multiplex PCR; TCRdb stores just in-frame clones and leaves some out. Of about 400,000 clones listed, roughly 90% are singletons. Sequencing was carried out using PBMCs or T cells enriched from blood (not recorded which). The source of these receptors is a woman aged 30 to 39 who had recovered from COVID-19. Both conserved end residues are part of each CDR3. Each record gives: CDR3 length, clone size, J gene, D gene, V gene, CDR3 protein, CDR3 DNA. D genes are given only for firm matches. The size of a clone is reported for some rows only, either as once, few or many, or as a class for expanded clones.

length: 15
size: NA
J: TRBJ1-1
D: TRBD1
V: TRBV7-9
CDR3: CASSLAGTVNTEAFF
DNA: TGTGCCAGCAGCTTAGCCGGGACAGTCAACACTGAAGCTTTCTTT

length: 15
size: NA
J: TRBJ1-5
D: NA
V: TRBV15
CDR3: CATSRDPRGRQPQHF
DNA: TGTGCCACCAGCAGAGATCCCAGGGGACGTCAGCCCCAGCATTTT

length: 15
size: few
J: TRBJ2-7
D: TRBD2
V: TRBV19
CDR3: CASSPLAGAAYEQYF
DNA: TGTGCCAGTAGTCCTCTAGCGGGAGCTGCCTACGAGCAGTACTTC

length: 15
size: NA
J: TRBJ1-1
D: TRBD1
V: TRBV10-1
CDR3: CARFLPDRANTEAFF
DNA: TGCGCCAGGTTTCTCCCGGACAGGGCGAACACTGAAGCTTTCTTT

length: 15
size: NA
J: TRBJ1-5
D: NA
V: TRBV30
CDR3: CAWSVGGPADQPQHF
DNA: TGTGCCTGGAGTGTTGGAGGCCCGGCCGATCAGCCCCAGCATTTT

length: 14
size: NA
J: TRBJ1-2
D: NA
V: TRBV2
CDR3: CASSHRNINYGYTF
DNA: TGTGCCAGCAGTCACAGGAACATTAACTATGGCTACACCTTC

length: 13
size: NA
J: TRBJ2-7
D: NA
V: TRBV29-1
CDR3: CSGAGPPPYEQYF
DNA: TGCAGCGGTGCAGGTCCTCCCCCCTACGAGCAGTACTTC

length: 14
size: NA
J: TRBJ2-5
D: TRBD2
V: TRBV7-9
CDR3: CASSSLAGAETQYF
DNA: TGTGCCAGCAGCTCACTAGCGGGAGCAGAGACCCAGTACTTC

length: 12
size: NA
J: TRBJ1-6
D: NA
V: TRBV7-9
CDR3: CATLDNRGPLHF
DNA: TGTGCCACCCTAGACAACCGGGGACCCCTCCACTTT

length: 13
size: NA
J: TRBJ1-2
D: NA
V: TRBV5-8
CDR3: CASRRTGYYGYTF
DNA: TGTGCCAGCAGGAGGACGGGATACTATGGCTACACCTTC

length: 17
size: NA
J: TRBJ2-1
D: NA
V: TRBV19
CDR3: CASSRPRPERAYNEQFF
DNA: TGTGCCAGTAGTAGACCTCGACCTGAGCGGGCCTACAATGAGCAGTTCTTC

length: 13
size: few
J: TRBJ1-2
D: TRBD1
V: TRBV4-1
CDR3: CASSLGQGHGYTF
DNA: TGCGCCAGCAGCCTCGGACAGGGCCATGGCTACACCTTC

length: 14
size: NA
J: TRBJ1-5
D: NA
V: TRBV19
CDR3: CASSLDSGNQPQHF
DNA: TGTGCCAGTAGCCTTGACAGTGGCAATCAGCCCCAGCATTTT

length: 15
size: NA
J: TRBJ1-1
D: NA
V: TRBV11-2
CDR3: CASSLSKGGNTEAFF
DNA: TGTGCCAGCAGCTTATCAAAGGGAGGGAACACTGAAGCTTTCTTT

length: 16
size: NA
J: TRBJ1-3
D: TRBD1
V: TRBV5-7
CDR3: CASSLYDRVSGNTIYF
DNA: TGTGCCAGCAGCCTATATGACAGGGTCTCTGGAAACACCATATATTTT

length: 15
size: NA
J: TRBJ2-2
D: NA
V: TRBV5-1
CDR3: CASSDGQAQGGELFF
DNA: TGCGCCAGCAGTGACGGACAAGCTCAAGGCGGGGAGCTGTTTTTT

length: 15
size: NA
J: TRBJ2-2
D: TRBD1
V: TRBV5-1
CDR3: CASTSRTGRGGELFF
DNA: TGCGCCAGCACCTCTCGGACAGGGCGGGGCGGGGAGCTGTTTTTT

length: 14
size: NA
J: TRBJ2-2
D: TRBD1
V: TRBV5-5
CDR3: CASSLWDRAGELFF
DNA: TGTGCCAGCAGCTTATGGGACAGGGCCGGGGAGCTGTTTTTT

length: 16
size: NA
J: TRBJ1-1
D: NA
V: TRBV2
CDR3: CASSGGGGQRDTEAFF
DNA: TGTGCCAGCAGTGGGGGAGGGGGTCAGAGGGACACTGAAGCTTTCTTT

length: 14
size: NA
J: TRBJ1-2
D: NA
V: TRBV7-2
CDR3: CASSSTGKGYGYTF
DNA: TGTGCCAGCAGCTCTACAGGGAAAGGATATGGCTACACCTTC

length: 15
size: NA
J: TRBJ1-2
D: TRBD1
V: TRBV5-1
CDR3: CASSSDRATNYGYTF
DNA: TGCGCCAGCAGCTCGGACAGGGCGACTAACTATGGCTACACCTTC

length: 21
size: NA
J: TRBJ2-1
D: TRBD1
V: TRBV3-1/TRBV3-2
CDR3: CASSRTGGSKNSASSYNEQFF
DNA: TGTGCCAGCAGCCGGACAGGGGGCTCTAAGAATAGCGCGTCCTCCTACAATGAGCAGTTCTTC

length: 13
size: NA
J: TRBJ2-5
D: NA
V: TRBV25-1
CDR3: CASSEGTSETQYF
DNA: TGTGCCAGCAGTGAAGGGACATCGGAGACCCAGTACTTC

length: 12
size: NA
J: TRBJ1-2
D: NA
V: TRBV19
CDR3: CASSTTNYGYTF
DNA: TGTGCCAGTAGTACTACTAACTATGGCTACACCTTC

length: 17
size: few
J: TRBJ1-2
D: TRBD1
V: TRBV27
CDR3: CASSRTGTGGGWHGYTF
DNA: TGTGCCAGCAGCAGAACCGGGACAGGGGGCGGATGGCACGGCTACACCTTC

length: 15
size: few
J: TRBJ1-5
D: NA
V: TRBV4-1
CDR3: CASSQEDSSNQPQHF
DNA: TGCGCCAGCAGCCAAGAAGACAGTTCCAATCAGCCCCAGCATTTT

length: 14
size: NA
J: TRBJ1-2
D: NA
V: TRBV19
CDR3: CASSIRDGAYGYTF
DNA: TGTGCCAGTAGTATTCGGGATGGCGCTTATGGCTACACCTTC

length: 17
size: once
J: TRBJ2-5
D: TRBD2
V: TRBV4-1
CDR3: CASSQSGTSGKQETQYF
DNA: TGCGCCAGCAGCCAATCTGGGACTAGCGGGAAGCAAGAGACCCAGTACTTC

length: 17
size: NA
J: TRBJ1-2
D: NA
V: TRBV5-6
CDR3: CASSLIGAYTHNYGYTF
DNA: TGTGCCAGCAGCTTGATTGGGGCTTATACCCATAACTATGGCTACACCTTC

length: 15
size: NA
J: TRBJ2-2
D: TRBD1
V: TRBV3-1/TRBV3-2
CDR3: CASSQRQGTTGELFF
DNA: TGTGCCAGCAGCCAACGACAGGGTACGACCGGGGAGCTGTTTTTT

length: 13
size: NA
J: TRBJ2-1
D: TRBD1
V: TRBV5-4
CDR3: CASSVQPGGEQFF
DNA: TGTGCCAGCAGCGTCCAACCAGGGGGCGAGCAGTTCTTC

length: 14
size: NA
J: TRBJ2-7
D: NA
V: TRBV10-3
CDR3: CAISELVETYEQYF
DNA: TGTGCCATCAGTGAGTTGGTAGAAACCTACGAGCAGTACTTC

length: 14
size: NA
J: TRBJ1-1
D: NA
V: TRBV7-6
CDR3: CASSLNRGLTEAFF
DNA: TGTGCCAGCAGCTTAAACCGTGGCCTGACTGAAGCTTTCTTT

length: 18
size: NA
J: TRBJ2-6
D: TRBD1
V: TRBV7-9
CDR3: CASSSRTGGDSGANVLTF
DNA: TGTGCCAGCAGCTCCAGGACAGGGGGGGACTCTGGGGCCAACGTCCTGACTTTC

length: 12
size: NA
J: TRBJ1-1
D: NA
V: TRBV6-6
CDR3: CASSPQYTEAFF
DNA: TGTGCCAGCAGTCCGCAGTACACTGAAGCTTTCTTT